The 21 T cell receptor beta chains given below trace back to one sample, sequenced in a study of blood T cell repertoires in COVID-19. The table came from immunoSEQ multiplex PCR; TCRdb's copy has only in-frame clones and leaves some out. The table includes roughly 140,000 clones, over 80% detected once. The sample comprised peripheral blood. These receptors were taken from a woman of 80 years or more with acute or convalescent COVID-19.

The chain has TRBV2 and TRBJ1-4; TRBD1 is a possible D gene (5 bases). Germline V gene lookup returns CDR1 SNHLY and CDR2 FYNNEI. The V and J ends lost 2 bases and 5 bases respectively, with 12 bases between them. The CDR3 contains 15 residues. The CDR3 DNA sequence: TGTGCCAGCAGTGAACAGGGTAGGAAGAATGAAAAACTGTTTTTT. Translation gives CASSEQGRKNEKLFF.

The chain employs TRBV7-6 and TRBJ2-5; no definite D call. The CDR3 runs 13 residues. The V gene's germline CDR1 is SGHVS and CDR2 FNYEAQ. The V gene lost 1 base and the J gene lost 5 bases, with 8 bases spanning the gap. In DNA form, the CDR3 reads TGTGCCAGCAGCTTAGGTTGGCAGGAGACCCAGTACTTC. This translates into CASSLGWQETQYF.

V and J are TRBV5-1 and TRBJ1-1, with D perhaps matching TRBD1 (5 bases). Germline V gene lookup returns CDR1 SGHRS and CDR2 YFSETQ. The V and J ends lost 3 bases and 2 bases respectively, with 17 bases between them. This CDR3 comprises 16 residues. CDR3 sequence (DNA): TGCGCCAGCAGCTCCTTGACTCCCGGGGGAAACACTGAAGCTTTCTTT. It translates to CASSSLTPGGNTEAFF.

This chain uses TRBV7-9 with TRBJ2-7; 9 bases match TRBD1. This CDR3 contains 14 residues. Trimming cost V 5 bases and J 2 bases; bases outside gene matches: 4. Germline CDR1 is SEHNR and CDR2 is FQNEAQ (reference sequence). Here the CDR3 reads CASSPGQGAYEQYF. In DNA form, the CDR3 reads TGTGCCAGCAGCCCGGGACAGGGTGCCTACGAGCAGTACTTC.

V is TRBV7-2 and J is TRBJ1-2; 12 bases map to TRBD1. V lost 3 bases and J lost 4; bases outside the gene matches: 6. This CDR3 has 16 amino acids. Germline lookup yields CDR1 SGHTA and CDR2 FQGNSA. Here the CDR3 reads CASSLAGTGGVYGYTF. As DNA, the CDR3 is TGTGCCAGCAGCTTGGCCGGGACAGGGGGCGTCTATGGCTACACCTTC.

Here the CDR3 DNA reads TGCAGCGTCCGGACTGGGACAGCCTATAATTCACCCCTCCACTTT. As protein: CSVRTGTAYNSPLHF. The chain uses TRBV29-1 and TRBJ1-6; 7 bases map to TRBD1. CDR3 length: 15 residues. Germline assignment: CDR1 SQVTM and CDR2 ANQGSEA. V dropped 6 bases and J dropped 2; count of bases not matched to a gene: 7.

The J gene is TRBJ1-6, the V gene TRBV7-2; 10 bases align to TRBD1. The CDR3 has 16 residues. Unmatched junction bases numbered 4, after V lost 4 bases and J lost 4 bases. Germline CDR1 reads SGHTA; CDR2 reads FQGNSA. The CDR3 sequence: CASSSTGGIYNSPLHF. The CDR3 coding sequence is TGTGCCAGCAGCTCGACAGGGGGCATATATAATTCACCCCTCCACTTT.

The rearrangement uses TRBV5-1 and TRBJ1-1; 7 bases line up with TRBD1. This CDR3 region has 12 residues. The trim removed 1 base at V and 7 bases at J, leaving 1 base unmatched. CDR1 is SGHRS, CDR2 YFSETQ, per germline. The DNA for the CDR3 is TGCGCCAGCAGCTTGAACAGGGGTGAAGCTTTCTTT. Translating it yields CASSLNRGEAFF.

The gene calls are TRBV9 and TRBJ2-1; 7 bases fit TRBD2. The V gene's germline CDR1 is SGDLS and CDR2 YYNGEE. The CDR3 is 18 amino acids. V was clipped by 0 bases and J by 3 bases; unmatched bases: 12. Here the CDR3 DNA reads TGTGCCAGCAGCGTAGGTGTTCGACTAGCCCAAAACTACAATGAGCAGTTCTTC. Amino acids: CASSVGVRLAQNYNEQFF.

The chain couples TRBV2 to TRBJ1-1; D perhaps matches TRBD1 (6 bases). The CDR3 is 13 amino acids. Germline CDR1 and CDR2: SNHLY and FYNNEI. V lost 5 bases and J lost 6, with 13 bases in between. The CDR3 region has the DNA TGTGCCAGCAGTTCGGACAGAAGCTCTGAAGCTTTCTTT. It translates to CASSSDRSSEAFF.

The chain recombines TRBV7-8 with TRBJ1-2; no reliable D call. Per germline, CDR1 SGHVS and CDR2 FQNEAQ. Between the trimmed V and J ends, which lost 1 base and 8 bases, there was a span of 17 bases. The CDR3 runs to 15 residues. CDR3 sequence: CASSLGSGVGMGYTF. The CDR3 coding sequence is TGTGCCAGCAGCTTAGGAAGCGGGGTTGGGATGGGCTACACCTTC. Complete variable domain (other parts from reference TRBV7-8 and TRBJ1-2): GAGVSQSPRYKVAKRGQDVALRCDPISGHVSLFWYQQALGQGPEFLTYFQNEAQLDKSGLPSDRFFAERPEGSVSTLKIQRTQQEDSAVYLCASSLGSGVGMGYTFGSGTRLTVV.

The V call is TRBV3-1 (or the pseudogene TRBV3-2), the J call TRBJ2-5; 10 bases line up with TRBD2. Per the germline V gene, CDR1 is LGHDT and CDR2 is YNNKEL (reference sequence). V gave up 1 base and J gave up 2 bases; unmatched junction bases: 10. The CDR3 length is 18 residues. The CDR3 nucleotides are TGTGCCAGCAGCCAAGGGCTAGCGGGGGCCAACCCTCAAGAGACCCAGTACTTC. It is translated as CASSQGLAGANPQETQYF.

The sample holds a few counts of this clone. In DNA, the CDR3 is TGTGCCACCGATATCATGGGAGGGGGGTACACTGAAGCTTTCTTT. This encodes CATDIMGGGYTEAFF. This chain links TRBV19 with TRBJ1-1, with TRBD1 as a possible D gene (6 bases). The CDR3 is 15 residues long. CDR1 is LNHDA and CDR2 is SQIVND in the germline V gene (reference sequence). Trimming shortened V by 10 bases and J by 3 bases, and 21 bases separated the two germline ends. Drawing the rest from reference TRBV19 and TRBJ1-1, the complete variable domain is DGGITQSPKYLFRKEGQNVTLSCEQNLNHDAMYWYRQDPGQGLRLIYYSQIVNDFQKGDIAEGYSVSREKKESFPLTVTSAQKNPTAFYLCATDIMGGGYTEAFFGQGTRLTVV.

The chain links TRBV4-2 to TRBJ2-7; TRBD1 matches at 8 bases. V was pared by 0 bases and J by 0 bases, with 4 bases of the junction left unmatched. This CDR3 has 16 residues. Germline V lookup: CDR1 LGHNA, CDR2 YNFKEQ. CDR3 in amino acids: CASSQEGQAPSYEQYF. In DNA form, the CDR3 reads TGTGCCAGCAGCCAAGAGGGACAGGCGCCCTCCTACGAGCAGTACTTC.

This sequence joins TRBV29-1 and TRBJ1-4, with TRBD1 matching over 8 bases. Losses at the gene ends were 2 bases for V and 8 bases for J; bases not matched to a gene: 7. The CDR3 has 14 amino acids. Germline lookup yields CDR1 SQVTM and CDR2 ANQGSEA. The CDR3 region is CSVENPGGREKLFF. The DNA for the CDR3 is TGCAGCGTTGAAAATCCAGGGGGCCGGGAAAAACTGTTTTTT.

Only one count was recorded for this clone. The V call is TRBV2, the J call TRBJ2-7, with D uncertain. Trimming cost V 7 bases and J 2 bases, with 6 bases left between them. The germline CDR1 and CDR2 sequences are SNHLY and FYNNEI. This CDR3 has 11 residues. CDR3 in amino acids: CASKTTYEQYF. CDR3 sequence (DNA): TGTGCCAGCAAAACTACCTACGAGCAGTACTTC.

Only one count was recorded for this clone. The chain recombines TRBV6-5 with TRBJ2-3; D unclear. CDR3 length: 14 residues. V was shortened by 4 bases and J by 5 bases, with 13 bases between the two germline ends. The germline gives CDR1 MNHEY, CDR2 SVGAGI. CDR3 protein: CASSWVRAGDTQYF. DNA of the CDR3: TGTGCCAGCAGTTGGGTCCGCGCAGGAGATACGCAGTATTTT.

The CDR3 loop is CASSVEGQSDYGYTF. In DNA form, the CDR3 reads TGTGCCAGCAGCGTAGAGGGACAGAGCGACTATGGCTACACCTTC. The chain carries TRBV9 and TRBJ1-2, with 7 bases identical to TRBD1. CDR3 length: 15 residues. CDR1 SGDLS and CDR2 YYNGEE come from the germline V gene. V shed 0 bases, J shed 3 bases, and the junction held 5 bases outside the gene matches. Using reference TRBV9 and TRBJ1-2 for the parts outside the CDR3, the full variable domain is DSGVTQTPKHLITATGQRVTLRCSPRSGDLSVYWYQQSLDQGLQFLIQYYNGEERAKGNILERFSAQQFPDLHSELNLSSLELGDSALYFCASSVEGQSDYGYTFGSGTRLTVV.

The V gene is TRBV5-1, the J gene TRBJ1-2; no clear D gene. Trimming cost V 0 bases and J 5 bases, with 8 bases left between them. CDR3 length: 13 residues. CDR1 is SGHRS, CDR2 YFSETQ, per germline. CDR3 region: CASSLAGDYGYTF. CDR3 DNA: TGCGCCAGCAGCTTGGCCGGGGATTATGGCTACACCTTC. Full variable domain (missing parts from reference TRBV5-1 and TRBJ1-2): KAGVTQTPRYLIKTRGQQVTLSCSPISGHRSVSWYQQTPGQGLQFLFEYFSETQRNKGNFPGRFSGRQFSNSRSEMNVSTLELGDSALYLCASSLAGDYGYTFGSGTRLTVV.

The chain is built from TRBV18 and TRBJ1-4; 7 bases are shared with TRBD1. The CDR3 length is 14 residues. Germline CDR1 KGHSH, CDR2 LQKENI. With V trimmed by 3 bases and J by 4 bases, 2 bases remained unmatched. CDR3 region: CASSPGTVNEKLFF. CDR3 bases: TGTGCCAGCTCACCTGGGACAGTTAATGAAAAACTGTTTTTT.

The V call is TRBV6-4, the J call TRBJ1-2; TRBD1 agrees at 9 bases. Germline-derived CDR1 and CDR2 are MRHNA and SNTAGT. CDR3 size: 15 residues. The junction had 9 bases not matched to a gene; V was cut back by 5 bases and J by 5 bases. Here the CDR3 reads CASSPTGGIGYGYTF. CDR3 sequence (DNA): TGTGCCAGCAGTCCGACAGGGGGGATCGGGTATGGCTACACCTTC.